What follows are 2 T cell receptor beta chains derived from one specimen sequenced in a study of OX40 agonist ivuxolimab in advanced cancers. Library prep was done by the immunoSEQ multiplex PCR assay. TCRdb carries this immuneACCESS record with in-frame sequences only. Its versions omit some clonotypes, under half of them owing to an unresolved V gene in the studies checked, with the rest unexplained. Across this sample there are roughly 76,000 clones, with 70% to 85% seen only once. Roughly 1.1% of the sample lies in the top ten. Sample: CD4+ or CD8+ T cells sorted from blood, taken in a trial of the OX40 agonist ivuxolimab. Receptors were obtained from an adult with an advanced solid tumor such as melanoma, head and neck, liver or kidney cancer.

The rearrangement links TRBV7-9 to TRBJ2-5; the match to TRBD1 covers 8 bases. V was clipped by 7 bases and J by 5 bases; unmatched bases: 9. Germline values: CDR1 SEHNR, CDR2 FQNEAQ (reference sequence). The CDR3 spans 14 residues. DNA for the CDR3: TGTGCCAGCACCTCCCAGGGGGCGGGCGAGACCCAGTACTTC. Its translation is CASTSQGAGETQYF.

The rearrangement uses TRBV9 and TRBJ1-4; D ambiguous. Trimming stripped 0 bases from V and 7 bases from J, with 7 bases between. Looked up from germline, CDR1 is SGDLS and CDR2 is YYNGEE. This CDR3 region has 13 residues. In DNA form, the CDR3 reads TGTGCCAGCAGCGTAGAGGTTTCTGAAAAACTGTTTTTT. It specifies CASSVEVSEKLFF.